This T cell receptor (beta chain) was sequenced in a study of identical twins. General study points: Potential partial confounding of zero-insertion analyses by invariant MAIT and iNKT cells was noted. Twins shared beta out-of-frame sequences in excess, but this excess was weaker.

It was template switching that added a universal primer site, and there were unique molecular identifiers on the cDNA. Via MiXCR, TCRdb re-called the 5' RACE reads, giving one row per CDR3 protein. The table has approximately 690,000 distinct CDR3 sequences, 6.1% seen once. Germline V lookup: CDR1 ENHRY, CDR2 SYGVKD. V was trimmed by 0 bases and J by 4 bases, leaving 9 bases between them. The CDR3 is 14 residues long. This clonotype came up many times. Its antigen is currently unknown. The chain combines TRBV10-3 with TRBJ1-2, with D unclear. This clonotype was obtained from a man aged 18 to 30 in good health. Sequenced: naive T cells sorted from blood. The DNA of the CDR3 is TGTGCCATCAGTGAGTCAGGACGGAGCTATGGCTACACCTTC. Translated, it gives CAISESGRSYGYTF.